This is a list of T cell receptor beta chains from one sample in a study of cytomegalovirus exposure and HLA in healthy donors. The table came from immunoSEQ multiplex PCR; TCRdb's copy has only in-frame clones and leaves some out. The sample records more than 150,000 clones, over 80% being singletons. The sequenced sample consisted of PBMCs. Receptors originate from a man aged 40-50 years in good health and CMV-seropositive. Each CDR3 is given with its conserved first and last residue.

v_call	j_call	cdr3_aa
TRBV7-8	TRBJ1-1	CASSSIPGQGEAFF
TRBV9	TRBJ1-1	CASSVGAGRGAEAFF
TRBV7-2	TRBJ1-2	CASSFGTGGDYGYTF
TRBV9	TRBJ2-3	CASSVKLDTDTQYF
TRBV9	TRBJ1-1	CASSVAWRGTEAFF
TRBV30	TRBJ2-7	CAWGALYEQYF
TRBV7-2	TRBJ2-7	CASSLSGTGTYEQYF
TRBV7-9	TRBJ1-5	CASSLGTGRVGQPQHF
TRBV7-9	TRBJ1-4	CASSSGLNEKLFF
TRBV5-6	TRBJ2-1	CASSPGLVWGSSYNEQFF
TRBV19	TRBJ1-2	CASSAEHIYGYTF
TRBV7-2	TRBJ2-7	CASSRGFRSGEQYF
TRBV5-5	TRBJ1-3	CASSLGRGGTGNTIYF
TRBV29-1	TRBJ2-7	CSVDARTWPYEQYF
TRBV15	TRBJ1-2	CATGGSYGYTF
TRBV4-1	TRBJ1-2	CASSLGEGYTF
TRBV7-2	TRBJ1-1	CASRSEEGLGAEAFF
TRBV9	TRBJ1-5	CASSVAGGNQPQHF
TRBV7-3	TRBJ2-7	CASLRGQGAREQYF
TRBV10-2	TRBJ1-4	CASSETDRGNEKLFF
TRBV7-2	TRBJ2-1	CASSLGTGLGVNEQFF
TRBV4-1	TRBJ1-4	CASRRLQGDDEKLFF
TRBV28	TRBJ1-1	CASSPTGVTEAFF
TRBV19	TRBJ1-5	CASSKLLAANQPQHF
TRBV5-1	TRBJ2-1	CASKRGFYNEQFF
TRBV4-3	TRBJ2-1	CASSHSRRGAAYNEQFF
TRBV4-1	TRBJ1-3	CASSQVWTGGNTIYF
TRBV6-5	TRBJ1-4	CASSTGATNEKLFF
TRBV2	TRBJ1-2	CASSGTGSGYTF
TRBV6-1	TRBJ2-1	CASSEPGLAVNEQFF
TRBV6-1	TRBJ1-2	CASSWAAANYGYTF
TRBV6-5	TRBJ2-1	CASSPGYNEQFF
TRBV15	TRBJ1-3	CATRGSGLDSGNTIYF
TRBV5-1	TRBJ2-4	CASSLGTSGINIQYF
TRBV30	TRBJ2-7	CAWSVGGSSYEQYF
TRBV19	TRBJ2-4	CASSIGQGVYAKNIQYF
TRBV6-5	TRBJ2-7	CASTLRGGYEQYF
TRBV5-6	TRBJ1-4	CASSQGGTNEKLFF
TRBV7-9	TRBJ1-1	CASSLGQVGTEAFF
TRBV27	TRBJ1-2	CASRETGGDYGYTF
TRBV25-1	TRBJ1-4	CASSEWRGEDEKLFF
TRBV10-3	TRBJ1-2	CAISDGRGPGGYGYTF
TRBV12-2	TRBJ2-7	CASRPRGTQVYEQYF
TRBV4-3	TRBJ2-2	CASSPRTRLAGGPSSGELFF
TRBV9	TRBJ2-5	CASSVAPSRGIQETQYF
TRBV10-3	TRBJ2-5	CAISSGQETQYF
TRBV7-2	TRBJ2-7	CASSPGTSGGARSSYEQYF
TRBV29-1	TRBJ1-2	CSVAGPDGYTF
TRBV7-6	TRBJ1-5	CASSSLIGNQPQHF
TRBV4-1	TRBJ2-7	CASSPPDREYEQYF
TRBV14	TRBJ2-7	CASSRGLASSYEQYF
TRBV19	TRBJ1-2	CASSLEAYGYTF
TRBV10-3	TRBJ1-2	CAIRRGQSTPGYGYTF
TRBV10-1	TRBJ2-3	CASSSGADTQYF